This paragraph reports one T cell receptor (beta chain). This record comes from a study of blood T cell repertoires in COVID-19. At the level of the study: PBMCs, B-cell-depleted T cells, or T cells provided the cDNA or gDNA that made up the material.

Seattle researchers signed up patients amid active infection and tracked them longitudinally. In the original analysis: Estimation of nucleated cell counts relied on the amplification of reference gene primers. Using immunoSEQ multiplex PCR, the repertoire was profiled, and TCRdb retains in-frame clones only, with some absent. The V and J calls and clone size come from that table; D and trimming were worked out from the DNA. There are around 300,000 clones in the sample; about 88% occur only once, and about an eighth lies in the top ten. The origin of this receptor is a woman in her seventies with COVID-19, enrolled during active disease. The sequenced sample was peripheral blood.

In nucleotides, the CDR3 is TGTGCCAGCTCTCAAAGACAGAGGAACACTGAAGCTTTCTTT. Translating it yields CASSQRQRNTEAFF. The chain recombines TRBV18 with TRBJ1-1; TRBD1 might be the D (5 bases). Per germline, CDR1 KGHSH and CDR2 LQKENI. The V and J ends lost 6 bases and 1 base respectively, with 12 bases between them. This CDR3 region has 14 residues.